Below, one T cell receptor (beta chain) is given with its context. No antigen is known for it. Base qualities are not provided; no much larger clone lies one nucleotide away. The collaborating institutions used their own protocols to collect whole blood in K2EDTA tubes. Collaborator samples were shipped for TCRbeta analysis as frozen whole blood, isolated PBMCs, or DNA extracted from either sample type. Sequences SGHDT (CDR1) and YYEEEE (CDR2) are obtained from the germline V gene. CDR3 length: 16 amino acids, cysteine to phenylalanine. The retained sequence is limited to the CDR3, 48 bases, with the frame set at the first base. From V the trimming removes 1 base and from J it removes 7 bases, while the gene matches leave 14 bases of the junction unaccounted for. TCRbeta CDR3 regions were amplified from genomic DNA using the immunoSEQ Assay, a bias-controlled multiplex PCR. In the original analysis: The number of nucleated cells in each sample was estimated from the amplification of reference gene primers within the assay. To quantify the absolute abundance of each unique TCRbeta CDR3 rearrangement, sequence reads were collapsed and filtered. For each sample, productive Simpson clonality was calculated as the square root of Simpson's diversity index over productive rearrangements. What TCRdb holds here is the immuneACCESS table cut down to in-frame rearrangements. Part of the clones is not present; checked against another copy, under half of the missing clones reflect an unresolved V gene, and the others are unexplained. V and J calls and clone size follow that table, whereas D and trimming were derived from the DNA. The sample table holds hundreds of thousands of clones, of which approximately 82% were seen once. The biggest ten clones account for approximately 6% of the sample.

The sample belongs to a study of blood T cell repertoires in COVID-19 (TCRdb year 2020). For the study in its entirety: The collaborator samples originated in the United States, Italy and Spain and spanned the acute and convalescent phases of COVID-19. The material from the prospective study consisted of cDNA or gDNA derived from T cells, B-cell-depleted T cells, or PBMCs. Subjects who had been exposed to COVID-19, were actively infected with it, or had recovered from it provided the deeply sampled blood TCRbeta repertoires that made up the dataset. The repertoires were released in a freely available public database meant as a resource for research on the immune response to SARS-CoV-2. Samples came from the ongoing ImmuneRACE study (first 160 participants) plus 1,254 subjects from 6 global collaborators. Nearly every sample came with metadata listing a de-identified subject ID, COVID-19 status, age in years and sex. Where HLA class I and class II types were available, the types were taken from metadata supplied by the sample provider, not from assay-based typing.

Results the study describes overall, beyond this receptor: The amount of clinical and demographic metadata varied by source and participant and was provided uncurated.

Recombination connected TRBV5-6 to TRBJ2-7, with 7 bases matching TRBD1. Specimen: peripheral blood. The clonotype comes from a man older than 75 with acute or convalescent COVID-19. The DNA sequence reads TGTGCCAGCAGCTTGAGCATAGGACAGGCTTTGCGGGAGCAGTACTTC. This is translated as CASSLSIGQALREQYF.